Given below is one T cell receptor (beta chain) in context. CDR3 length: 16 residues. The germline CDR1 and CDR2 sequences are LGHDT and YNNKEL (reference sequence). Trimming left V 1 base short and J 2 bases short, with 15 bases between. Per the original data handling: Amplifying reference gene primers gave estimates of nucleated cell counts. Sequencing used immunoSEQ multiplex PCR; TCRdb keeps in-frame clones, though not all of them. For V, J and clone size, that table is used; D and trimming come from the DNA. The sample lists more than 200,000 clones; 65% to 85% were seen once. The record originates from a study of blood T cell repertoires in COVID-19. Study overall: Sites in the United States, Italy and Spain provided acute and convalescent COVID-19 samples. Sources were T cells, B-cell-depleted T cells, or PBMCs; the material itself was cDNA or gDNA.

J is TRBJ2-7 and V is TRBV3-1 (or the pseudogene TRBV3-2), with D hard to call. The clonotype originates from a middle-aged man with active or convalescent COVID-19. The sample was peripheral blood. CDR3 bases: TGTGCCAGCAGCCAAGCAAACTTCTTAACCCCCTACGAGCAGTACTTC. This gives the protein CASSQANFLTPYEQYF.